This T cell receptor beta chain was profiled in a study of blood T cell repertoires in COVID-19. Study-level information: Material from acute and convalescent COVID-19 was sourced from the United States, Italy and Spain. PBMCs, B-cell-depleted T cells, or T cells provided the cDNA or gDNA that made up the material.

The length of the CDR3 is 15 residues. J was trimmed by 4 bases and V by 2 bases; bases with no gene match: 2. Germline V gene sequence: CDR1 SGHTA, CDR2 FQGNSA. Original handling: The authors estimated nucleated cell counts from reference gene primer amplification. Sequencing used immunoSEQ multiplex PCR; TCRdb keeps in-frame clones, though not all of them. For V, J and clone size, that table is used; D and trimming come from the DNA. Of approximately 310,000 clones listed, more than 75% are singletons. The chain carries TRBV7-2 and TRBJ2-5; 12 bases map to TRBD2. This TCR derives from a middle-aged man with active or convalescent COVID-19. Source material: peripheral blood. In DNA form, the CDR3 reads TGTGCCAGCAGCTTACAACTAGCGGGGGGAGAGACCCAGTACTTC. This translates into CASSLQLAGGETQYF.